The T cell receptor (beta chain) described here comes from a study of identical twins. Study-wide results and caveats: Where beta out-of-frame sequences were concerned, excess twin sharing was weaker. Models underpredicted monozygotic twin sharing of out-of-frame TCR alpha.

The sample holds many counts of this clonotype. The antigen is unknown. The CDR3 is made up of 15 amino acids. The germline V gene encodes CDR1 MNHEY and CDR2 SVGEGT. Trimming took 5 bases from V and 0 from J, leaving 14 bases between them. Carrying unique molecular identifiers, the cDNA also gained a universal primer site through template switching. One entry per CDR3 protein, called by TCRdb with MiXCR from the 5' RACE reads. The sample includes more than 650,000 distinct CDR3 sequences, roughly 6% of them seen just once. The source is a man between 18 and 29 years old in good health. The gene calls are TRBV6-2 or TRBV6-3 and TRBJ2-7; the D is unclear. Sequenced material: naive T cells sorted from blood. The CDR3 nucleotides are TGTGCCAGCAGTAACAGAGACCCGGGCTCCTACGAGCAGTACTTC. This encodes CASSNRDPGSYEQYF.